The 15 T cell receptor beta chains given below trace back to one sample, sequenced in a study of T cell changes during pregnancy in multiple sclerosis. Sequenced by immunoSEQ multiplex PCR; TCRdb stores in-frame clones only, minus some. The table shows approximately 80,000 clones, with around 94% occurring only once. This specimen was peripheral blood, taken in the second trimester of pregnancy. Every receptor here comes from a female donor in good health, enrolled as a control in a pregnancy study.

The chain recombines TRBV7-9 with TRBJ2-4; D is ambiguous. Germline CDR1 and CDR2: SEHNR and FQNEAQ (reference sequence). Trimming took off 5 bases at V and 5 bases at J, with 10 bases between the two ends. CDR3 length: 13 residues. CDR3 nucleotide sequence: TGTGCCAGCAGCCTAACGACTGAAAACATTCAGTACTTC. Protein sequence: CASSLTTENIQYF. The variable domain in full, with the rest retrieved from reference TRBV7-9 and TRBJ2-4, is DTGVSQNPRHKITKRGQNVTFRCDPISEHNRLYWYRQTLGQGPEFLTYFQNEAQLEKSRLLSDRFSAERPKGSFSTLEIQRTEQGDSAMYLCASSLTTENIQYFGAGTRLSVL.

This clone was seen only once. The chain uses TRBV6-1 and TRBJ2-7; 7 bases align to TRBD1. Germline lookup yields CDR1 MNHNS and CDR2 SASEGT. The CDR3 spans 20 residues. Germline trimming cut 0 bases from V and 3 bases from J; bases unmatched to any gene: 20. CDR3 bases: TGTGCCAGCAGTGAAGCCTTTACCGGGACAGCCAACCCTGTTCGCTACGAGCAGTACTTC. This encodes CASSEAFTGTANPVRYEQYF.

The rearrangement links TRBV7-2 to TRBJ2-1; D uncertain. V lost 4 bases, J lost 4 bases, and 20 bases lay in between. In germline, CDR1 is SGHTA, CDR2 FQGNSA. There are 17 residues in the CDR3. The CDR3 nucleotides read TGTGCCAGCAGCTCCGATCTAGGAGCCTCCTCTTACAATGAGCAGTTCTTC. Translated, it gives CASSSDLGASSYNEQFF.

The gene calls are TRBV9 and TRBJ2-7; maybe TRBD1 (5 bases). Germline V CDR1 and CDR2: SGDLS, YYNGEE. The CDR3 is 13 residues long. V shed 3 bases and J shed 1 base, with 8 bases lying between them. The CDR3 is CASSETDSYEQYF. Written as DNA, the CDR3 is TGTGCCAGCAGCGAGACAGATTCCTACGAGCAGTACTTC.

The chain employs TRBV28 and TRBJ2-1; TRBD2 agrees at 12 bases. CDR3 length: 16 amino acids. Trimming removed 3 bases from V and 8 bases from J; junction bases left unmatched: 8. Germline lookup yields CDR1 MDHEN and CDR2 SYDVKM. This chain's CDR3 is CASSLQLAGGGDEQFF. Here the CDR3 DNA reads TGTGCCAGCAGTTTGCAACTAGCGGGAGGAGGCGATGAGCAGTTCTTC.

The chain uses TRBV19 and TRBJ2-4, with D possibly TRBD2 on 5 matching bases. The CDR3 extends over 15 amino acids. CDR1 is LNHDA, CDR2 SQIVND, per germline (reference sequence). V lost 8 bases and J 0 bases, leaving 14 bases between the germline ends. This CDR3 is CASEQRNLAKNIQYF. CDR3 bases: TGTGCCAGTGAACAGCGGAATCTAGCCAAAAACATTCAGTACTTC.

The chain couples TRBV28 to TRBJ1-3, with D unclear. Trimming cost V 2 bases and J 2 bases, with 13 bases left between them. The CDR3 has 16 residues. Per germline, CDR1 MDHEN and CDR2 SYDVKM. The chain's CDR3 is CASSLIGIGTGNTIYF. DNA of the CDR3: TGTGCCAGCAGTTTAATCGGGATAGGGACTGGAAACACCATATATTTT.

J is TRBJ1-5 and V is TRBV5-8, with 9 bases identical to TRBD1. Germline V gene sequence: CDR1 SGHTS, CDR2 YDEGEE. V lost 4 bases to trimming and J lost 6 bases; unmatched junction nucleotides: 5. The CDR3 contains 14 residues. The CDR3 protein is CASSRDRVGQPQHF. The CDR3 bases are TGTGCCAGCAGCCGGGACAGGGTGGGTCAGCCCCAGCATTTT.

V and J are TRBV15 and TRBJ2-7; TRBD1 matches at 7 bases. This CDR3 region has 15 residues. With V trimmed by 3 bases and J by 7 bases, 12 bases remained unmatched. The V gene's germline CDR1 is LNHNV and CDR2 YYDKDF (reference sequence). The CDR3 coding sequence is TGTGCCACCAGCAGGAGTCGACAGGGCCAGGGAGAGCAGTACTTC. Its translation: CATSRSRQGQGEQYF.

J is TRBJ2-1 and V is TRBV2; TRBD1 matches at 8 bases. The J segment lost 4 bases and the V segment lost 6 bases, leaving 8 bases of the junction unmatched. There are 15 residues in the CDR3. In germline, CDR1 is SNHLY, CDR2 FYNNEI. CDR3 DNA sequence: TGTGCCAGCAGAGCCGGGACAGGAGGTTACAATGAGCAGTTCTTC. Protein sequence: CASRAGTGGYNEQFF.

This sequence joins TRBV6-5 and TRBJ2-3; maybe TRBD1 (6 bases). The V gene lost 2 bases and the J gene lost 5 bases, with 8 bases spanning the gap. CDR1 and CDR2 (germline): MNHEY, SVGAGI. There are 13 residues in the CDR3. The DNA of the CDR3 is TGTGCCAGCAGTTACCGAGGGGGAGATACGCAGTATTTT. It is translated as CASSYRGGDTQYF.

The J gene is TRBJ1-3, the V gene TRBV9; possibly TRBD1 for D (5 bases). The CDR3 spans 17 residues. Between the trimmed V and J ends, which lost 2 bases and 0 bases, there was a span of 15 bases. Germline V CDR1 and CDR2: SGDLS, YYNGEE. The DNA for the CDR3 is TGTGCCAGCAGCGTTTCCAGGGTAGGGGCCTCTGGAAACACCATATATTTT. This codes for CASSVSRVGASGNTIYF.

The chain is built from TRBV5-1 and TRBJ1-2, with D uncertain. Trimming took 4 bases from V and 9 from J, leaving 13 bases between them. CDR1 and CDR2 from the germline V gene are SGHRS and YFSETQ. This CDR3 has 12 residues. CDR3 residues: CASSPLADSYTF. The CDR3 bases are TGCGCCAGCAGCCCATTGGCCGACAGCTACACCTTC.

CDR3 region: CASSFPGQGPPGYTF. For the CDR3, the DNA is TGTGCCAGCAGCTTCCCCGGACAGGGGCCCCCTGGCTACACCTTC. The chain carries TRBV5-6 and TRBJ1-2, with 9 bases aligning to TRBD1. The CDR3 spans 15 residues. The V segment lost 2 bases and the J segment 7 bases; nucleotides outside the gene matches: 9. CDR1 is SGHDT, CDR2 YYEEEE, per germline.

The rearrangement joins TRBV11-1 to TRBJ2-3; D might be TRBD2 (5 bases). The CDR3 consists of 14 residues. V lost 10 bases and J lost 5, with 19 bases in between. Looked up from germline, CDR1 is SGHAT and CDR2 is FQDESV (reference sequence). The CDR3 sequence: CAISLGVARDTQYF. Here the CDR3 DNA reads TGTGCCATCTCTCTCGGGGTGGCGAGAGATACGCAGTATTTT.